This TCR beta chain was identified during a study of a mutant IDH1 vaccine in newly diagnosed glioma. At the level of the study: Standard pretreatment was either radiotherapy, temozolomide, or, for most, radiochemotherapy with temozolomide.

This table comes from immunoSEQ multiplex PCR, and its TCRdb copy is limited to in-frame clones, with some not included. The data contain 85,000 to 100,000 clones, roughly 78% of them singletons. Trimming took 0 bases from V and 3 from J, leaving 11 bases between them. The CDR3 spans 14 residues. The V gene's germline CDR1 is GTSNPN and CDR2 SVGIG (reference sequence). Specified time point: baseline, week 1 (first vaccination visit). Documented treatment: pre-vaccination baseline after standard-of-care therapy. Tumors from donors were new WHO grade 3 or 4 IDH1-mutant astrocytomas with ATRX loss. Study conclusions and caveats: Across multiple MHC alleles, 93.3% of patients had vaccine-induced responses. Any relationship between pseudoprogression and changes in top peripheral T cell clonotypes seemed absent.

This clone was found a few times. Its antigen is unidentified. V gene TRBV30 combines with J gene TRBJ1-1; D not certain. Sequences were derived from PBMCs, sampled from a glioma patient treated with radiotherapy, temozolomide or both. The TCR was taken from a man in his forties with glioma. CDR3 nucleotides: TGTGCCTGGAGTGTACTCCTACGGTACACTGAAGCTTTCTTT. It translates to CAWSVLLRYTEAFF.